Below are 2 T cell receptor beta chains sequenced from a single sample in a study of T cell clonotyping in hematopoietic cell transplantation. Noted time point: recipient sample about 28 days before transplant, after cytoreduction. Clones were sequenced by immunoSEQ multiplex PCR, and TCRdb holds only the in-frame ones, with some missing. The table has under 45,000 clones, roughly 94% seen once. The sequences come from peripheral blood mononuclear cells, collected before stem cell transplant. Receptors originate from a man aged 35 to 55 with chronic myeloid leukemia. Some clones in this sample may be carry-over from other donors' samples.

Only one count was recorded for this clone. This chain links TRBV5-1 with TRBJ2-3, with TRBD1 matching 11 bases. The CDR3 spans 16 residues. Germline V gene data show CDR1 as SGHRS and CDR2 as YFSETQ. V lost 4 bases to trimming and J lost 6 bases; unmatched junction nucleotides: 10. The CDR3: CASSLSRDRGGDTQYF. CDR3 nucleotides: TGCGCCAGCAGCCTTTCAAGGGACAGGGGGGGGGATACGCAGTATTTT.

Here the CDR3 reads CAWSDRTGELFF. Here the CDR3 DNA reads TGTGCCTGGAGTGATCGCACCGGGGAGCTGTTTTTT. This sequence joins TRBV30 and TRBJ2-2; no clear D. Trimming took 1 base from V and 4 from J, leaving 4 bases between them. This CDR3 has 12 residues. Germline V CDR1 and CDR2: GTSNPN, SVGIG (reference sequence).